This TCR beta chain was sequenced during a study of T cell clonotyping in hematopoietic cell transplantation. The CDR3 is made up of 16 amino acids. With V trimmed by 4 bases and J by 5 bases, 13 bases remained unmatched. CDR1 is LGHNA, CDR2 YSLEER, per germline. This table comes from immunoSEQ multiplex PCR, and its TCRdb copy is limited to in-frame clones, with some not included. The sample has 1,500 or so clones, around 70% seen once; the top ten hold around 28%. This clone was counted only a few times. This sample comprised peripheral blood mononuclear cells, obtained 100 days after allogeneic stem cell transplant. This receptor was identified in a female patient aged 60 to 70 who had an allogeneic stem cell transplant, so the T cells may come from the graft donor. Some clones in this sample may be carry-over from other donors' samples. The chain combines TRBV4-3 with TRBJ2-5, with 7 bases matching TRBD2. This chain's CDR3 is CASSPTGTTTGETQYF. Here the CDR3 DNA reads TGCGCCAGCAGCCCCACGGGGACTACAACTGGGGAGACCCAGTACTTC.